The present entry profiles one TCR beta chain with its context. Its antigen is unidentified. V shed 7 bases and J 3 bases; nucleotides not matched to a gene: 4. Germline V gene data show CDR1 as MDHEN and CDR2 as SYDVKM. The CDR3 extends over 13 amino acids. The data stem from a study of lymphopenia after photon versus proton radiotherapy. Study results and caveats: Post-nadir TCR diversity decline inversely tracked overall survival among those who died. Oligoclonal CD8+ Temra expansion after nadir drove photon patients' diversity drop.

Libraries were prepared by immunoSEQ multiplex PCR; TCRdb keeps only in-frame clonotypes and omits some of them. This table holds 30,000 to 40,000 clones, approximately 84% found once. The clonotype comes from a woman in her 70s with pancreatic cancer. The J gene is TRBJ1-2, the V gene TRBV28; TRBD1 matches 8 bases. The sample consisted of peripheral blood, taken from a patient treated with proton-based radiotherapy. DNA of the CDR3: TGTGCCAGCACAGGGGGCGCCTACTATGGCTACACCTTC. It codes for CASTGGAYYGYTF.